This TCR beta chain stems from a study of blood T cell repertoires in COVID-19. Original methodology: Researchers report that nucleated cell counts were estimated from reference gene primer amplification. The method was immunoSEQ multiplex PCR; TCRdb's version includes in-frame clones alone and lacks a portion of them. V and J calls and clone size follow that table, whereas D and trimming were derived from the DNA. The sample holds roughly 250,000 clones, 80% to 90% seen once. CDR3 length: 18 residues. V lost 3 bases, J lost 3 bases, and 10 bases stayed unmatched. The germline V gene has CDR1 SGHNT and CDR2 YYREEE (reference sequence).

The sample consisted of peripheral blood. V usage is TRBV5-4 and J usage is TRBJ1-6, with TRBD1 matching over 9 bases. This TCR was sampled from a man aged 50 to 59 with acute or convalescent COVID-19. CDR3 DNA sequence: TGTGCCAGCAGCTCGGACAAGGGACAGGGAATCTATAATTCACCCCTCCACTTT. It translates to CASSSDKGQGIYNSPLHF.